This T cell receptor (beta chain) derives from a study of spatial heterogeneity in lung cancer. Across the whole study: Sequences of the beta chain were consistently detected in greater numbers than alpha-chain sequences. Findings of the study overall: The appearance of ubiquitous expanded tumor TCRs in blood was greater at resection than follow-up.

This clonotype was seen ten or more times. Its antigen is not identified. This beta chain was picked up by a library intended for alpha chains and is off target, so its count carries little meaning. MiXCR, applied by TCRdb to the 5' RACE reads, yields one record per CDR3 protein. The sample includes over 10,000 distinct CDR3 sequences, roughly 3.9% of them seen just once. Stated time point: sample taken at primary tumor resection. Unsorted samples of tumor, nontumor lung or frozen PBMC had their whole RNA sequenced. Untreated early-stage non-small cell lung cancer patients, 70 to 85 in total, were the donors. This TCR came from a male donor with early-stage non-small cell lung cancer. The starting material was PBMCs, obtained at surgery.

DNA of the CDR3: TGCAGTGCCGCCCCCAGAGGGGCAGATACGCAGTATTTT. The encoded protein is CSAAPRGADTQYF. The rearrangement links TRBV20-1 to TRBJ2-3; the D call may be TRBD1 or TRBD2 (5 bases each). Germline CDR1 and CDR2: DFQATT and SNEGSKA (reference sequence). The CDR3 contains 13 residues. Trimming cost V 6 bases and J 4 bases, with 14 bases left between them.